The 22 T cell receptor beta chains presented below share a single source sample, sequenced in a study of T cell responses to AZD1222 COVID-19 vaccine. Only in-frame clones appear in the TCRdb table, and some are missing; sequencing was by immunoSEQ multiplex PCR. The table shows under 200,000 clones, with 87% occurring only once. The sequencing here drew on peripheral blood, taken 28 days after the second AZD1222 dose. These receptors came from an adult who received the AZD1222 COVID-19 vaccine.

V gene TRBV6-2 or TRBV6-3 combines with J gene TRBJ1-5; D gene uncertain. V was trimmed by 5 bases and J by 1 base, leaving 15 bases between them. Germline CDR1 and CDR2: MNHEY and SVGEGT. The CDR3 has 16 residues. Written as DNA, the CDR3 is TGTGCCAGCAGTCTCTCGACCCGAGAAAGCAATCAGCCCCAGCATTTT. Residues: CASSLSTRESNQPQHF.

The rearrangement links TRBV2 to TRBJ2-3; D not certain. The CDR3 has 11 amino acids. V was pared by 5 bases and J by 6 bases, with 6 bases between. Germline CDR1 is SNHLY and CDR2 is FYNNEI. The CDR3 DNA follows: TGTGCCAGCAGTTGGCTGGATACGCAGTATTTT. Translation gives CASSWLDTQYF.

The CDR3 loop reads CASSESVGRLNTEAFF. CDR3 in DNA: TGCGCCAGCAGTGAGTCGGTAGGGCGGCTGAACACTGAAGCTTTCTTT. J is TRBJ1-1 and V is TRBV10-1; no clear D gene. The CDR3 spans 16 residues. The ends were cut back, 0 bases at V and 0 bases at J, with 11 bases in the middle. Germline CDR1 is WNHNN and CDR2 is SYGVQD (reference sequence).

The rearrangement joins TRBV7-8 to TRBJ1-1; the D is unclear. This CDR3 is built from 16 residues. Per germline, CDR1 SGHVS and CDR2 FQNEAQ. V lost 1 base, J lost 4 bases, and 16 bases lay in between. The CDR3 here is CASSLVPRGLVTEAFF. CDR3 in DNA: TGTGCCAGCAGCTTAGTTCCCCGGGGTCTAGTCACTGAAGCTTTCTTT.

This chain's CDR3 is CASSLYTVGTGELFF. The CDR3 DNA follows: TGTGCCAGCTCACTCTATACGGTCGGCACCGGGGAGCTGTTTTTT. This chain uses TRBV18 with TRBJ2-2; no firm D call. From germline, CDR1 is KGHSH and CDR2 LQKENI. V lost 4 bases, J lost 4 bases, and 13 bases lay in between. This CDR3 comprises 15 residues.

The chain uses TRBV27 and TRBJ2-7; the D gene is possibly TRBD1 (6 bases). CDR3 length equals 15 residues. Germline loops: CDR1 MNHEY, CDR2 SMNVEV (reference sequence). The V and J ends lost 5 bases and 5 bases respectively, with 19 bases between them. The CDR3 nucleotides read TGTGCCAGCAGTCAATTAGCAGGGGAGTCTGACGAGCAGTACTTC. The encoded protein is CASSQLAGESDEQYF.

The chain combines TRBV21-1 with TRBJ1-2. TRBV21-1 is deemed a pseudogene. The CDR3 runs 12 residues. This CDR3 is CASSNLGRVNTF. CDR3 nucleotides: TGTGCCAGCAGTAACCTCGGCCGGGTGAATACCTTC.

This clone was recorded only once. The chain is built from TRBV4-1 and TRBJ2-2, with D perhaps matching TRBD1 or TRBD2 (5 bases each). Between the trimmed V and J ends, which lost 3 bases and 0 bases, there was a span of 11 bases. The length of the CDR3 is 16 residues. Per germline, CDR1 MGHRA and CDR2 YSYEKL. CDR3 nucleotide sequence: TGCGCCAGCAGCCAGGGCATGGGGGCGAACACCGGGGAGCTGTTTTTT. Its protein product is CASSQGMGANTGELFF.

This clone appeared a single time. CDR3 amino acids: CASRRDRGDNEQFF. Here the CDR3 DNA reads TGTGCCAGCAGAAGGGACAGGGGAGACAATGAGCAGTTCTTC. The rearrangement joins TRBV6-5 to TRBJ2-1; the match to TRBD1 covers 10 bases. Losses at the gene ends were 6 bases for V and 5 bases for J; bases not matched to a gene: 4. The CDR3 extends over 14 amino acids. The germline CDR1 and CDR2 sequences are MNHEY and SVGAGI.

This chain uses TRBV3-1 (or the pseudogene TRBV3-2) with TRBJ1-2; TRBD1 might be the D (5 bases). V was cut by 5 bases and J by 4 bases, with 11 bases left in between. Germline V gene sequence: CDR1 LGHDT, CDR2 YNNKEL (reference sequence). There are 13 residues in the CDR3. The CDR3 region has the DNA TGTGCCAGCAGCGCAGACAGTCGCTATGGCTACACCTTC. It encodes CASSADSRYGYTF.

The V gene is TRBV30, the J gene TRBJ1-2; D possibly corresponds to TRBD1 (5 bases). From germline, CDR1 is GTSNPN and CDR2 SVGIG (reference sequence). Trimming took 3 bases from V and 7 from J, leaving 18 bases between them. This CDR3 comprises 14 residues. The CDR3 region has the DNA TGTGCCTGGAGAGCTACAGGAAATCGGCTTGGCTACACCTTC. This translates into CAWRATGNRLGYTF.

In DNA, the CDR3 is TGTGCCAGCGGCCAGGGGAAGGATACGCAGTATTTT. This encodes CASGQGKDTQYF. The V call is TRBV5-4, the J call TRBJ2-3, with TRBD1 as a possible D gene (6 bases). Germline assignment: CDR1 SGHNT and CDR2 YYREEE (reference sequence). With 7 bases removed from V and 6 bases from J, the gap between germline ends came to 12 bases. This CDR3 has 12 residues.

The chain joins TRBV6-1 to TRBJ1-6; possible D gene TRBD1, 5 bases. Germline assignment: CDR1 MNHNS and CDR2 SASEGT. There are 17 residues in the CDR3. V was clipped by 4 bases and J by 0 bases, with 13 bases between them. CDR3 in amino acids: CASSGVRASSYNSPLHF. The CDR3 DNA follows: TGTGCCAGCAGTGGGGTCAGGGCGAGCTCCTATAATTCACCCCTCCACTTT.

V is TRBV5-1 and J is TRBJ1-4, with TRBD1 matching 7 bases. The V segment lost 5 bases and the J segment 4 bases; nucleotides outside the gene matches: 8. Germline CDR1 reads SGHRS; CDR2 reads YFSETQ. This CDR3 contains 15 residues. This chain's CDR3 is CASRPGGGGNEKLFF. The CDR3 bases are TGCGCCAGCAGACCAGGGGGAGGGGGTAATGAAAAACTGTTTTTT. The whole variable domain, remainder taken from reference TRBV5-1 and TRBJ1-4, is KAGVTQTPRYLIKTRGQQVTLSCSPISGHRSVSWYQQTPGQGLQFLFEYFSETQRNKGNFPGRFSGRQFSNSRSEMNVSTLELGDSALYLCASRPGGGGNEKLFFGSGTQLSVL.

This clone was seen more than once but under ten times. This chain uses TRBV2 with TRBJ1-3, with D maybe TRBD1 (5 bases). Germline V gene data show CDR1 as SNHLY and CDR2 as FYNNEI. The CDR3 loop spans 19 amino acids. Deletions cut 8 bases from V and 1 base from J, with 27 bases between. This CDR3 is CASGFHASIRGISGNTIYF. CDR3 nucleotides: TGTGCCAGCGGATTTCACGCATCTATAAGGGGTATTTCTGGAAACACCATATATTTT.

V is TRBV5-1 and J is TRBJ1-4, with D possibly TRBD1 on 5 matching bases. The CDR3 has 16 residues. Trimming left V 4 bases short and J 4 bases short, with 17 bases between. Germline CDR1 is SGHRS and CDR2 is YFSETQ. The CDR3 loop reads CASSETSGTDNEKLFF. The CDR3 coding sequence is TGCGCCAGCAGCGAGACCTCCGGGACGGATAATGAAAAACTGTTTTTT.

The CDR3 DNA sequence: TGTGCCAGCAGTCCGTTTAGCCAGCTGATTGGTCTCCTCGGGGATACGCAGTATTTT. Its protein is CASSPFSQLIGLLGDTQYF. This sequence joins TRBV2 and TRBJ2-3; D not certain. Germline CDR1 SNHLY, CDR2 FYNNEI. The V end was cut by 5 bases, the J end by 6 bases, with 30 bases between. This CDR3 is built from 19 residues.

The CDR3 sequence: CASPIAGNNEQFF. In DNA, the CDR3 is TGTGCCAGCCCTATAGCGGGGAACAATGAGCAGTTCTTC. The J gene is TRBJ2-1, the V gene TRBV2; 8 bases map to TRBD2. The CDR3 sequence is 13 residues long. V was pared by 8 bases and J by 5 bases, with 5 bases of the junction left unmatched. Germline-derived CDR1 and CDR2 are SNHLY and FYNNEI.

The V call is TRBV30, the J call TRBJ1-2; tentatively, D is TRBD1 (5 bases). The CDR3 sequence is 12 residues long. Per germline, CDR1 GTSNPN and CDR2 SVGIG (reference sequence). The germline V and J ends were trimmed by 2 bases and 3 bases, with 7 bases remaining between them. This CDR3 is CAWSPRDYGYTF. DNA of the CDR3: TGTGCCTGGAGTCCCAGGGACTATGGCTACACCTTC.

The chain joins TRBV19 to TRBJ1-5, with TRBD1 matching over 9 bases. This CDR3 spans 14 amino acids. Germline V CDR1 and CDR2: LNHDA, SQIVND (reference sequence). V lost 7 bases and J lost 4; bases outside the gene matches: 5. CDR3 sequence reads: CASKRTGVNQPQHF. The CDR3 DNA sequence: TGTGCCAGTAAGAGGACAGGGGTGAATCAGCCCCAGCATTTT.

This sequence joins TRBV9 and TRBJ2-3; D is possibly TRBD1 (5 bases). Germline CDR1 and CDR2: SGDLS and YYNGEE. The length of the CDR3 is 15 residues. Trimming took off 0 bases at V and 2 bases at J, with 10 bases between the two ends. The CDR3 loop is CASSVAGAPTDTQYF. The CDR3 DNA reads TGTGCCAGCAGCGTAGCTGGGGCCCCCACAGATACGCAGTATTTT.

The chain carries TRBV15 and TRBJ2-7, with D maybe TRBD1 (6 bases). Germline CDR1 is LNHNV and CDR2 is YYDKDF (reference sequence). Trimming stripped 5 bases from V and 0 bases from J, with 11 bases between. The CDR3 is 14 residues long. CDR3 region: CATSPGTFSYEQYF. The DNA for the CDR3 is TGTGCCACCAGCCCCGGGACATTCTCCTACGAGCAGTACTTC.